The present entry profiles one T cell receptor beta chain with its context. The specificity of this receptor is unknown. Base qualities are not provided; no much larger clone lies one nucleotide away. Between the V and J ends, shortened by 0 bases and 7 bases respectively, the junction contains 11 bases. Spanning cysteine to phenylalanine, the CDR3 consists of 15 amino acids. Just CDR3 DNA is preserved here, 45 bases in frame from base 1. The germline V gene specifies SGDLS as CDR1 and YYNGEE as CDR2. The data originate from a study of cytomegalovirus exposure and HLA in healthy donors (dated by TCRdb to 2017 to 2019). With respect to the entire study: A later analysis indicated that the 95 to 150 validation repertoires were generated on the platform also employed for the 650 to 850 repertoires of the first cohort. The aim of the study was to test whether cataloging public T cell receptors could identify signatures of past pathogen exposure. A separate validation cohort of more than 100 different subjects was used in addition to the 666-subject first cohort. To predict cytomegalovirus infection status, the study brought together high-throughput TCR immunosequencing, statistical association of individual TCRs with disease status, and machine learning. Results and caveats for the whole study, not just this receptor: In the study, some 180 TCR beta chains were listed as associated with cytomegalovirus. In vitro tests confirmed that a few of the cytomegalovirus-associated TCR beta chains recognize cytomegalovirus antigens. Across donors, most TCR sequences were observed very rarely, whereas some public TCRs were present in many individuals. Subsequent analysis determined that TCRs grouped into clusters in the first cohort also showed a tendency toward co-occurrence across the 130 or so validation repertoires, and 94% of cluster scores exceeded 0. A later analysis lacked HLA typing for the validation cohort, so it scored co-occurrence in that cohort across all 120 repertoires. The authors suggested that the approach could potentially be extended to other disease states and immunological phenotypes. In both the original and validation cohorts, the classifier was reported to diagnose cytomegalovirus status with high specificity and sensitivity.

To prepare the library, the immunoSEQ multiplex PCR assay was applied. The source study handled its data this way. A statistical classification framework was built to diagnose cytomegalovirus status from the catalog of TCR beta chain sequences. TCRdb obtained this table from immuneACCESS and retained in-frame rearrangements with V and J assigned. These tables miss some clones; where compared with another copy, unresolved V genes account for less than half of the shortfall, and the remainder is unexplained. V, J and clone size derive from that table, while D and trimming were established from the DNA sequence. Within this sample are about 220,000 clones, with 75% to 95% of them counted one time only. The ten most abundant clones make up roughly 1% of the sample. Donors formed part of the validation cohort, which comprised 120 subjects and was distinct from the first cohort of several hundred subjects.

This clonotype originated in a woman between 18 and 29 years old in good health and CMV-seronegative. The source material was PBMCs. The rearranged chain carries TRBV9 and TRBJ1-6; a tentative D match to TRBD1 spans 5 bases. The base sequence is TGTGCCAGCAGCGTAGACGGGGGGAAGAATTCACCCCTCCACTTT. Translated, this is CASSVDGGKNSPLHF.